Shown below are 20 T cell receptor beta chains from a single sample sequenced in a study of T cells in Graves' hyperthyroidism and ophthalmopathy. Amplified regions were TCR beta CDR3 sequences from RNA transcripts. The HTBI primer set was used in a first-round RT-PCR of the TCR CDR3. TCRdb re-derived calls from the multiplex PCR reads in MiXCR, one entry per CDR3 protein. The repertoire holds roughly 380,000 distinct CDR3 sequences, with about a fifth as singletons. Material for sequencing was blood. These receptors were collected from a woman aged 18-29 years with Graves' hyperthyroidism.

This clonotype was observed many times. The chain combines TRBV4-2 with TRBJ2-7; 7 bases agree with TRBD1. Germline loops: CDR1 LGHNA, CDR2 YNFKEQ. The CDR3 is 15 residues long. V lost 3 bases, J lost 0 bases, and 5 bases stayed unmatched. CDR3 loop: CASSHPGQTSYEQYF. CDR3 sequence (DNA): TGTGCCAGCAGCCATCCGGGACAGACCTCCTACGAGCAGTACTTC.

This clonotype has just a few counts. The CDR3 is CASSLSQGDKNTEAFF. The CDR3 DNA sequence: TGTGCCAGCAGTTTATCGCAGGGAGATAAGAACACTGAAGCTTTCTTT. The chain carries TRBV27 and TRBJ1-1, with D maybe TRBD1 (5 bases). Per the germline V gene, CDR1 is MNHEY and CDR2 is SMNVEV (reference sequence). The CDR3 extends over 16 amino acids. V was shortened by 0 bases and J by 1 base, with 12 bases between the two germline ends.

This clonotype has ten or more counts. The rearrangement uses TRBV29-1 and TRBJ1-2; 10 nucleotides agree with TRBD1. The CDR3 is made up of 12 amino acids. In germline, CDR1 is SQVTM, CDR2 ANQGSEA. The trim removed 8 bases at V and 8 bases at J, leaving 8 bases unmatched. The CDR3 DNA sequence: TGCAGCTGTGGTGGGACAGGGGAAGGCTACACCTTC. As protein: CSCGGTGEGYTF.

The V call is TRBV6-2 or TRBV6-3, the J call TRBJ1-1; 9 positions agree with TRBD1. The CDR3 has 15 amino acids. J lost 4 bases, V lost 2 bases, and 5 bases had no gene match. Germline CDR1 is MNHEY and CDR2 is SVGEGT. CDR3 residues: CASSYPGQGTTEAFF. The CDR3 DNA reads as TGTGCCAGCAGTTACCCGGGACAGGGCACCACTGAAGCTTTCTTT.

This clonotype was recorded many times. This chain links TRBV7-2 with TRBJ2-2; no clear D. The length of the CDR3 is 15 residues. V dropped 5 bases and J dropped 6 bases, with 16 bases sitting between them. Per the germline V gene, CDR1 is SGHTA and CDR2 is FQGNSA. The CDR3 here is CASSPPMWAAGELFF. The CDR3 DNA follows: TGTGCCAGCAGCCCGCCAATGTGGGCGGCCGGGGAGCTGTTTTTT.

This clonotype showed up many times. V is TRBV6-5 and J is TRBJ2-5; 12 positions match TRBD2. The V gene's germline CDR1 is MNHEY and CDR2 SVGAGI. CDR3 length: 17 amino acids. The junction had 12 bases not matched to a gene; V was cut back by 7 bases and J by 3 bases. This chain's CDR3 is CASIGGLAGFFEETQYF. The DNA for the CDR3 is TGTGCCAGCATAGGAGGACTAGCGGGGTTTTTTGAAGAGACCCAGTACTTC.

This clonotype showed up many times. The chain employs TRBV27 and TRBJ1-1, with D unclear. Germline V lookup: CDR1 MNHEY, CDR2 SMNVEV (reference sequence). The CDR3 extends over 15 amino acids. With 6 bases removed from V and 11 bases from J, the gap between germline ends came to 25 bases. CDR3 DNA: TGTGCCAGCAGCGTATCGGTATCCGCATACCTGGGGGCTTTCTTT. Translating it yields CASSVSVSAYLGAFF.

The gene calls are TRBV15 and TRBJ2-5, with D possibly called TRBD1 or TRBD2 (6 bases each). CDR1 is LNHNV and CDR2 is YYDKDF in the germline V gene (reference sequence). The CDR3 is 15 residues long. V dropped 0 bases and J dropped 5 bases, with 13 bases sitting between them. The CDR3: CATSRDGGPGETQYF. CDR3 nucleotides: TGTGCCACCAGCAGAGATGGGGGGCCTGGGGAGACCCAGTACTTC.

This clonotype was picked up a small number of times. The J gene is TRBJ1-6, the V gene TRBV28; D is perhaps TRBD1 (6 bases). This CDR3 spans 17 amino acids. Germline loops: CDR1 MDHEN, CDR2 SYDVKM. V was pared by 2 bases and J by 2 bases, with 13 bases between. CDR3 bases: TGTGCCAGCAGTTTACAGGGGCGCTATCCCTATAATTCACCCCTCCACTTT. Protein sequence: CASSLQGRYPYNSPLHF. Full variable domain (rest looked up from reference TRBV28 and TRBJ1-6): DVKVTQSSRYLVKRTGEKVFLECVQDMDHENMFWYRQDPGLGLRLIYFSYDVKMKEKGDIPEGYSVSREKKERFSLILESASTNQTSMYLCASSLQGRYPYNSPLHFGNGTRLTVT.

This clonotype was seen ten or more times. CDR3 sequence reads: CASITRTEAFF. The CDR3 nucleotides read TGTGCCAGCATTACGAGGACTGAAGCTTTCTTT. This chain uses TRBV12-3 or TRBV12-4 with TRBJ1-1; unclear D gene. This CDR3 region has 11 residues. V was trimmed by 7 bases and J by 5 bases, leaving 8 bases between them.

This clonotype showed up many times. This sequence joins TRBV12-3 or TRBV12-4 and TRBJ1-5; D is unresolved. The CDR3 is 12 residues long. The ends were cut back, 1 base at V and 4 bases at J, with 2 bases in the middle. DNA of the CDR3: TGTGCCAGCAGTTTAGAAAATCAGCCCCAGCATTTT. Its protein is CASSLENQPQHF.

Ten or more counts support this clonotype. DNA for the CDR3: TGTGCCAGCAGTTACCCGGGACGGAACACTGAAGCTTTCTTT. It specifies CASSYPGRNTEAFF. This rearrangement joins TRBV6-5 to TRBJ1-1, with D possibly being TRBD1 (5 bases). The CDR3 has 14 residues. The V end lost 2 bases, the J end lost 1 base, and 8 bases lay between the germline ends. Germline assignment: CDR1 MNHEY and CDR2 SVGAGI.

This clonotype came up many times. The DNA for the CDR3 is TGTGCCAGCAGCTTAGCTCTTCTGGAGACCCAGTACTTC. This gives the protein CASSLALLETQYF. This chain uses TRBV7-2 with TRBJ2-5; D not certain. The ends were cut back, 0 bases at V and 5 bases at J, with 7 bases in the middle. The CDR3 has 13 residues. Germline values: CDR1 SGHTA, CDR2 FQGNSA.

This clonotype was detected ten times or more. This chain links TRBV20-1 with TRBJ2-7; the D gene could be TRBD1 or TRBD2 (5 bases each). CDR3 length: 13 residues. Trimming removed 6 bases at V and 4 bases at J, with 16 bases between. CDR1 and CDR2 (germline): DFQATT, SNEGSKA (reference sequence). CDR3 DNA: TGCAGTGCATCACCGGGACGGGGATACGAGCAGTACTTC. This sequence encodes CSASPGRGYEQYF.

The sample holds many counts of this clonotype. The chain joins TRBV12-3 or TRBV12-4 to TRBJ1-1, with a possible D match to TRBD1 (6 bases). With 10 bases removed from V and 4 bases from J, the gap between germline ends came to 16 bases. The CDR3 loop spans 13 amino acids. CDR3 residues: CATKIGGLTEAFF. In nucleotides, the CDR3 is TGTGCCACTAAAATTGGGGGGCTCACTGAAGCTTTCTTT.

This clonotype was recorded many times. V gene TRBV11-2 combines with J gene TRBJ2-5; maybe TRBD1 (5 bases). The germline CDR1 and CDR2 sequences are SGHAT and FQNNGV. The CDR3 consists of 15 residues. The V and J ends lost 2 bases and 6 bases respectively, with 16 bases between them. The CDR3 DNA follows: TGTGCCAGCAGCTTAACAGAAGGGGCGAGTAAGACCCAGTACTTC. This gives the protein CASSLTEGASKTQYF.

To note about this clonotype: One end of the junction is discordant with germline, which a read error may explain. V and J are TRBV12-5 and TRBJ2-7, with a tentative D call TRBD1 (5 bases). The CDR3 consists of 12 residues. CDR1 and CDR2 (germline): LGHNT, FRNRAP. The CDR3: CASGTAGNEQHF. The CDR3, as DNA: TGTGCTAGTGGTACAGCAGGGAATGAGCAGCACTTC. Full variable domain (missing parts from reference TRBV12-5 and TRBJ2-7): DARVTQTPRHKVTEMGQEVTMRCQPILGHNTVFWYRQTMMQGLELLAYFRNRAPLDDSGMPKDRFSAEMPDATLATLKIQPSEPRDSAVYFCASGTAGNEQHFGPGTRLTVT.

The chain couples TRBV28 to TRBJ1-1; maybe TRBD1 (6 bases). CDR3 length: 16 residues. Between the trimmed V and J ends, which lost 3 bases and 3 bases, there was a span of 17 bases. The germline V gene encodes CDR1 MDHEN and CDR2 SYDVKM. The CDR3 reads CASSFPTGRGDTEAFF. CDR3 bases: TGTGCCAGCAGTTTTCCAACAGGAAGGGGGGACACTGAAGCTTTCTTT. The full variable domain, rest sourced from reference TRBV28 and TRBJ1-1, is DVKVTQSSRYLVKRTGEKVFLECVQDMDHENMFWYRQDPGLGLRLIYFSYDVKMKEKGDIPEGYSVSREKKERFSLILESASTNQTSMYLCASSFPTGRGDTEAFFGQGTRLTVV.

This chain connects TRBV28 to TRBJ1-1, with a weak D call TRBD1 (6 bases). Germline V gives CDR1 MDHEN, CDR2 SYDVKM. The CDR3 consists of 15 residues. V gave up 6 bases and J gave up 4 bases, with 18 bases separating them. The DNA for the CDR3 is TGTGCCAGCAGACACTACAGGGCCCGGGGCACTGAAGCTTTCTTT. Amino acid sequence: CASRHYRARGTEAFF.

This clonotype was observed at least ten times. The germline gene is not matched at one end of the junction; a read error may be the cause. The CDR3 reads CASRPRSRYEQYF. The CDR3 region has the DNA TGTGCCAGCAGGCCGAGGTCCCGCTACGAGCAATACTTC. The chain carries TRBV12-3 or TRBV12-4 and TRBJ2-7; D remains ambiguous. The CDR3 contains 13 residues.